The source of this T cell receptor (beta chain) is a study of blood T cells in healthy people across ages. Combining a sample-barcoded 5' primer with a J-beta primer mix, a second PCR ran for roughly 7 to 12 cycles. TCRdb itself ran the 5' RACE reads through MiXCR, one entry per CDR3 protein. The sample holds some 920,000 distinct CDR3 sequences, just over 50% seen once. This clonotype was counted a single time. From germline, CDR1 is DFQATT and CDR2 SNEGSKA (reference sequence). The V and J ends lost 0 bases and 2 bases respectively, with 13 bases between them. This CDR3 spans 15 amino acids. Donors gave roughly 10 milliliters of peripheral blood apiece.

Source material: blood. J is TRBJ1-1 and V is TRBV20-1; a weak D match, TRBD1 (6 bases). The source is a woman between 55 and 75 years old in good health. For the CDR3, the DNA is TGCAGTGCTAGAGATTGGGGGGCAGTTAACACTGAAGCTTTCTTT. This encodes CSARDWGAVNTEAFF.